This entry lists 27 T cell receptor beta chains sequenced from one sample in a study of blood T cell repertoires in COVID-19. Sequencing was performed with immunoSEQ multiplex PCR; in TCRdb, only in-frame clones are kept and a portion is missing. This repertoire shows about 200,000 clones, approximately 82% found once; its top ten account for under 15%. The sample comprised peripheral blood. The receptors come from a human donor in a cohort sampled during active COVID-19.

This sequence joins TRBV5-1 and TRBJ2-1; TRBD2 matches 8 bases. The trim removed 2 bases at V and 3 bases at J, leaving 10 bases unmatched. Germline-derived CDR1 and CDR2 are SGHRS and YFSETQ. The CDR3 length is 17 residues. CDR3 DNA sequence: TGCGCCAGCAGCTTATACCGGGAGGGCCCCTACTACAATGAGCAGTTCTTC. This gives the protein CASSLYREGPYYNEQFF.

The CDR3 region is CASSEKTGGYTF. The CDR3, as DNA: TGTGCCAGCAGTGAAAAAACAGGAGGCTACACCTTC. The chain links TRBV12-3 or TRBV12-4 to TRBJ1-2, with D perhaps TRBD1 (5 bases). The ends were cut back, 5 bases at V and 8 bases at J, with 12 bases in the middle. CDR3 length: 12 residues.

The rearrangement uses TRBV21-1 and TRBJ2-1; the table assigns TRBD2, which was not confirmed against the DNA. TRBV21-1 is a known pseudogene. The length of the CDR3 is 15 residues. In DNA form, the CDR3 reads TGTGCCAGCAGCATTCTGACTAGCGGGAAGAACGAGCAGTTCTTC. As protein: CASSILTSGKNEQFF.

The V and J genes are TRBV7-9 and TRBJ2-3; maybe TRBD1 (6 bases). The V and J ends lost 4 bases and 4 bases respectively, with 15 bases between them. The CDR3 is 15 amino acids. CDR1 and CDR2 from the germline V gene are SEHNR and FQNEAQ (reference sequence). CDR3 sequence reads: CASSSISGHPDTQYF. The DNA of the CDR3 is TGTGCCAGCAGCTCGATTTCGGGACACCCAGATACGCAGTATTTT.

V gene TRBV27 combines with J gene TRBJ2-7, with 9 bases identical to TRBD1. CDR1 and CDR2 from the germline V gene are MNHEY and SMNVEV (reference sequence). CDR3 length equals 14 residues. Losses at the gene ends were 6 bases for V and 7 bases for J; bases not matched to a gene: 10. CDR3 amino acids: CASRRDRASREQYF. In DNA, the CDR3 is TGTGCCAGCAGGCGGGACAGGGCTTCTCGGGAGCAGTACTTC.

This sequence joins TRBV9 and TRBJ2-3; 7 nucleotides align to TRBD2. The germline CDR1 and CDR2 sequences are SGDLS and YYNGEE. CDR3 size: 15 residues. V trimming: 0 bases; J trimming: 4 bases; junction bases outside the gene matches: 5. This chain's CDR3 is CASSVGGSLADTQYF. The DNA of the CDR3 is TGTGCCAGCAGCGTAGGCGGGAGCTTAGCAGATACGCAGTATTTT.

In regard to this clone: The same CDR3 can be traced to other DNA sequences in this sample. The chain combines TRBV29-1 with TRBJ2-7; the D gene is possibly TRBD2 (6 bases). The CDR3 length is 12 residues. Germline loops: CDR1 SQVTM, CDR2 ANQGSEA. Trimming removed 1 base from V and 7 bases from J, with 11 bases in between. The CDR3 nucleotides are TGCAGCGTTGAAGGACTCGCGGGGGAGCAGTACTTC. Translated: CSVEGLAGEQYF.

V gene TRBV10-2 combines with J gene TRBJ2-7, with D perhaps matching TRBD2 (5 bases). The germline V gene has CDR1 WSHSY and CDR2 SAAADI. V dropped 7 bases and J dropped 2 bases, with 12 bases sitting between them. The CDR3 spans 13 residues. CDR3 protein: CASKSATTYEQYF. Written as DNA, the CDR3 is TGCGCCAGCAAATCAGCGACTACCTACGAGCAGTACTTC.

The chain links TRBV13 to TRBJ1-5, with D tentatively TRBD1 (5 bases). Germline V lookup: CDR1 PRHDT, CDR2 FYEKMQ (reference sequence). V shed 7 bases and J shed 4 bases, with 14 bases lying between them. The CDR3 is 14 residues long. This chain's CDR3 is CASTQGGGNQPQHF. The CDR3 coding sequence is TGTGCCAGCACCCAAGGTGGGGGGAATCAGCCCCAGCATTTT.

This clone was found a few times. The identical CDR3 is also encoded by other nucleotide sequences in the sample. J is TRBJ1-4 and V is TRBV6-2 or TRBV6-3; D gene uncertain. The germline CDR1 and CDR2 sequences are MNHEY and SVGEGT. V lost 5 bases to trimming and J lost 4 bases, with 8 bases between them. The CDR3 sequence is 13 residues long. CDR3 in amino acids: CASSRDYNEKLFF. The DNA for the CDR3 is TGTGCCAGCAGTCGGGATTATAATGAAAAACTGTTTTTT.

This chain connects TRBV9 to TRBJ2-7, with a tentative D call TRBD1 (5 bases). The germline V gene has CDR1 SGDLS and CDR2 YYNGEE. Trimming took off 2 bases at V and 2 bases at J, with 14 bases between the two ends. This CDR3 has 15 residues. CDR3 in amino acids: CASSVDIGDAYEQYF. CDR3 sequence (DNA): TGTGCCAGCAGCGTTGATATAGGGGATGCCTACGAGCAGTACTTC.

V and J are TRBV10-1 and TRBJ1-1; no definite D call. From germline, CDR1 is WNHNN and CDR2 SYGVQD (reference sequence). V was shortened by 6 bases and J by 0 bases, with 8 bases between the two germline ends. The CDR3 length is 13 residues. In nucleotides, the CDR3 is TGCGCCAGCAGGGCGACTTTGAACACTGAAGCTTTCTTT. It codes for CASRATLNTEAFF.

The V call is TRBV27, the J call TRBJ2-2, with a weak D call TRBD2 (7 bases). The CDR3 is made up of 16 amino acids. Germline V CDR1 and CDR2: MNHEY, SMNVEV (reference sequence). V lost 2 bases, J lost 8 bases, and 18 bases lay in between. The CDR3 reads CASSLPGGLSNGELFF. CDR3 DNA sequence: TGTGCCAGCAGTTTACCGGGGGGCCTTTCAAATGGGGAGCTGTTTTTT.

This chain uses TRBV4-2 with TRBJ2-6; 11 bases are a match to TRBD1. J gave up 4 bases and V 6 bases, and 5 bases lay outside the gene matches. The CDR3 consists of 16 residues. Looked up from germline, CDR1 is LGHNA and CDR2 is YNFKEQ. The CDR3, as DNA: TGTGCCAGCAGACGGACAGGGGGCTCCGGGGCCAACGTCCTGACTTTC. Translation: CASRRTGGSGANVLTF.

The CDR3, as DNA: TGCGCCAGCAGTCAATCGCGTCGGTCACAGGGAAAAGACGAGCAGTACTTC. Encoded protein: CASSQSRRSQGKDEQYF. The chain joins TRBV23-1 to TRBJ2-7; TRBD1 might be the D (6 bases). TRBV23-1 is identified as an open reading frame with a role that is uncertain. Trimming removed 0 bases from V and 5 bases from J, with 20 bases in between. The CDR3 runs 17 residues.

This clone appeared a few times. This rearrangement joins TRBV7-2 to TRBJ1-2; 9 bases are a match to TRBD1. Per the germline V gene, CDR1 is SGHTA and CDR2 is FQGNSA. Trimming removed 5 bases from V and 5 bases from J; junction bases left unmatched: 6. The CDR3 length is 14 residues. CDR3 amino acids: CASSETGGGYGYTF. CDR3 sequence (DNA): TGTGCCAGCAGCGAAACAGGGGGCGGTTATGGCTACACCTTC. Variable domain in full (rest from reference TRBV7-2 and TRBJ1-2): GAGVSQSPSNKVTEKGKDVELRCDPISGHTALYWYRQSLGQGLEFLIYFQGNSAPDKSGLPSDRFSAERTGGSVSTLTIQRTQQEDSAVYLCASSETGGGYGYTFGSGTRLTVV.

The chain links TRBV27 to TRBJ2-3; D unclear. This CDR3 comprises 13 residues. Trimming removed 3 bases from V and 1 base from J, with 5 bases in between. The germline V gene has CDR1 MNHEY and CDR2 SMNVEV (reference sequence). CDR3 region: CASSFLCTDTQYF. CDR3 sequence (DNA): TGTGCCAGCAGTTTCCTTTGCACAGATACGCAGTATTTT.

V is TRBV28 and J is TRBJ2-7; D uncertain. Per the germline V gene, CDR1 is MDHEN and CDR2 is SYDVKM. This CDR3 is 15 amino acids long. Trimming removed 7 bases from V and 0 bases from J, with 16 bases in between. In nucleotides, the CDR3 is TGTGCCAGCACCCCCAGGCGTGGAAGCTCCTACGAGCAGTACTTC. As protein: CASTPRRGSSYEQYF.

This clone was found once. This rearrangement joins TRBV28 to TRBJ1-5, with D possibly matching TRBD1 (6 bases). Germline V lookup: CDR1 MDHEN, CDR2 SYDVKM. The CDR3 runs 16 residues. The V gene lost 3 bases and the J gene lost 2 bases, with 14 bases spanning the gap. The CDR3 protein is CASSFRAGARNQPQHF. Written as DNA, the CDR3 is TGTGCCAGCAGTTTTAGGGCAGGGGCTCGCAATCAGCCCCAGCATTTT.

The table lists this clone with a few counts. The chain is built from TRBV30 and TRBJ2-7, with 8 bases matching TRBD2. CDR1 and CDR2 from the germline V gene are GTSNPN and SVGIG (reference sequence). J lost 2 bases, V lost 2 bases, and 14 bases had no gene match. The CDR3 runs 17 residues. CDR3 region: CAWSRSSGQPSPYEQYF. As DNA, the CDR3 is TGTGCCTGGAGTAGGTCTAGCGGGCAACCCTCTCCCTACGAGCAGTACTTC.

The chain combines TRBV6-6 with TRBJ2-5; weak D call: TRBD2 (5 bases). V lost 5 bases to trimming and J lost 5 bases, with 15 bases between them. CDR3 length: 14 amino acids. CDR1 MNHNY and CDR2 SVGAGI come from the germline V gene (reference sequence). The CDR3: CASSLLGAQETQYF. CDR3 nucleotides: TGTGCCAGCAGTCTCCTGGGAGCACAGGAGACCCAGTACTTC.

The chain recombines TRBV7-2 with TRBJ2-1; 8 nucleotides match TRBD2. The germline V gene has CDR1 SGHTA and CDR2 FQGNSA. Trimming at V came to 3 bases and at J to 3 bases, leaving 10 bases not matched to a gene. The CDR3 sequence is 17 residues long. The CDR3 DNA reads as TGTGCCAGCAGCTTTGAGGTTGGGCTAGCGGGCTACAATGAGCAGTTCTTC. Protein sequence: CASSFEVGLAGYNEQFF.

CDR3: CASSDPQDTQETQYF. CDR3 bases: TGTGCCAGCAGTGACCCACAAGATACACAAGAGACCCAGTACTTC. The gene calls are TRBV2 and TRBJ2-5, with D unresolved. Trimming took 3 bases from V and 2 from J, leaving 13 bases between them. CDR3 size: 15 residues. Germline V lookup: CDR1 SNHLY, CDR2 FYNNEI.

This clone was recorded once. The chain combines TRBV20-1 with TRBJ2-1; D gene ambiguous. CDR1 and CDR2 from the germline V gene are DFQATT and SNEGSKA (reference sequence). The CDR3 has 14 amino acids. Trimming pared 3 bases from V and 2 bases from J, leaving 11 bases between. The CDR3 region has the DNA TGCAGTGCTAGTCCCAGGATGACCTACAATGAGCAGTTCTTC. Its translation is CSASPRMTYNEQFF.

The rearrangement links TRBV21-1 to TRBJ1-1; the table assigns TRBD1, which was not confirmed against the DNA. TRBV21-1 is described as a pseudogene. This CDR3 comprises 14 residues. The CDR3 DNA reads as TGTGCCAGCAGCAAGGGCCACCGGAACACTGAAGCTTTCTTT. Translated: CASSKGHRNTEAFF.

The chain links TRBV19 to TRBJ2-4, with D possibly matching TRBD2 (6 bases). Germline-derived CDR1 and CDR2 are LNHDA and SQIVND (reference sequence). The ends were cut back, 0 bases at V and 2 bases at J, with 17 bases in the middle. This CDR3 has 18 residues. The CDR3 DNA is TGTGCCAGTAGTATAGATCATGGAGGGTGGGACTCCAAAAACATTCAGTACTTC. Translating it yields CASSIDHGGWDSKNIQYF.

The chain recombines TRBV7-9 with TRBJ2-7; 7 nucleotides match TRBD1. The V segment lost 5 bases and the J segment 1 base; nucleotides outside the gene matches: 2. The CDR3 runs 13 residues. Germline-derived CDR1 and CDR2 are SEHNR and FQNEAQ (reference sequence). CDR3 DNA: TGTGCCAGCAGCGCGACAGGGTCCTACGAGCAGTACTTC. This codes for CASSATGSYEQYF.